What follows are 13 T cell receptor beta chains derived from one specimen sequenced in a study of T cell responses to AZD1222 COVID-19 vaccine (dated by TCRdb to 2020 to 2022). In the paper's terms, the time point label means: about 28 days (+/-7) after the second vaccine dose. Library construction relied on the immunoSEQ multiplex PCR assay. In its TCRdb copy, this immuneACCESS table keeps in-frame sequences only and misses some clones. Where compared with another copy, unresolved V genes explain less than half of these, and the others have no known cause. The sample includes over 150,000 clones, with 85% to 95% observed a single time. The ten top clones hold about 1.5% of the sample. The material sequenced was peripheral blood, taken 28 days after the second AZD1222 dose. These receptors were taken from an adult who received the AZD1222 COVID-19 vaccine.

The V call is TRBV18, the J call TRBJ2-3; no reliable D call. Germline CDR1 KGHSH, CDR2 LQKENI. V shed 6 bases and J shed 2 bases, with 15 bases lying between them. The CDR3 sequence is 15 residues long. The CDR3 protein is CASSVRIQNTDTQYF. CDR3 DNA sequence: TGTGCCAGCTCCGTTCGCATACAAAACACAGATACGCAGTATTTT.

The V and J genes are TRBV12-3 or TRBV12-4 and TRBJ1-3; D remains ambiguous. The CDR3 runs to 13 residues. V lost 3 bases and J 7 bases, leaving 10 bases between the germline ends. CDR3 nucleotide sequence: TGTGCCAGCAGTTTTGGTATCTTGAACACCATATATTTT. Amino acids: CASSFGILNTIYF.

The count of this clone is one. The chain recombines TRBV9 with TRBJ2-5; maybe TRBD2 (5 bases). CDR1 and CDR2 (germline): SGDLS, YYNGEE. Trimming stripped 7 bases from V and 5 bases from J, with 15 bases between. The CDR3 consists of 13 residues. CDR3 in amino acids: CASGKDYRETQYF. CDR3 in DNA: TGTGCCAGCGGCAAAGACTACCGGGAGACCCAGTACTTC.

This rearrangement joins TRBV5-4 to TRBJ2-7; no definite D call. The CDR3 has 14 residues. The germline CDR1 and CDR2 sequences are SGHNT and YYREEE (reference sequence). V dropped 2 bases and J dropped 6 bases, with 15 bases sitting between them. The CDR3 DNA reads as TGTGCCAGCAGCTTTTGGGGTAGGGCTCGCGAGCAGTACTTC. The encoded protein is CASSFWGRAREQYF.

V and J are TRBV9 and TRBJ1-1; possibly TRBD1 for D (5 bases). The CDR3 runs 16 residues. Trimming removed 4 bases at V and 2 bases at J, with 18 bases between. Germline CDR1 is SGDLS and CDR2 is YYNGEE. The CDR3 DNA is TGTGCCAGCAGCCCGCCGGGGGTCGGTTCTAACACTGAAGCTTTCTTT. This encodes CASSPPGVGSNTEAFF.

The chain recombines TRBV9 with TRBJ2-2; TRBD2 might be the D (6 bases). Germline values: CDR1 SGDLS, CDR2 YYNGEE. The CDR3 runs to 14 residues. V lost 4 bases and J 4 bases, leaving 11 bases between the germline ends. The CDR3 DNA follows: TGTGCCAGCAGCCACCTGACTAGCACCGGGGAGCTGTTTTTT. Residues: CASSHLTSTGELFF.

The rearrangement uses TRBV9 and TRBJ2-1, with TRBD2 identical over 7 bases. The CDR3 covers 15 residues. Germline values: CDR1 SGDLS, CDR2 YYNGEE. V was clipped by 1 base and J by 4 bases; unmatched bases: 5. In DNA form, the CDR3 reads TGTGCCAGCAGCGTAAGCGGGAACCTATACAATGAGCAGTTCTTC. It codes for CASSVSGNLYNEQFF.

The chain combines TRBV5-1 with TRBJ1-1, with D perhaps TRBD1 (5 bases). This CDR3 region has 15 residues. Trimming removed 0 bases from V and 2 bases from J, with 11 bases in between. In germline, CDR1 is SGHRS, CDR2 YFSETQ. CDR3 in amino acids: CASSLDPGSNTEAFF. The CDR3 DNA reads TGCGCCAGCAGCTTGGACCCAGGGAGCAACACTGAAGCTTTCTTT.

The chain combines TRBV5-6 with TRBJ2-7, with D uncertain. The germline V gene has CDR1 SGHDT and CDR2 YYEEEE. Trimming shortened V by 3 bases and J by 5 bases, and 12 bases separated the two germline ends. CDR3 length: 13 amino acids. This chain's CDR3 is CASSSFTPHEQYF. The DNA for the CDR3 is TGTGCCAGCAGCTCCTTTACCCCCCACGAGCAGTACTTC.

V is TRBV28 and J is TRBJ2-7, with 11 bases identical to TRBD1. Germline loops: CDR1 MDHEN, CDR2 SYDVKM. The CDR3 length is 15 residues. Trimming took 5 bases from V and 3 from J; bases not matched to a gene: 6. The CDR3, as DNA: TGTGCCAGCAGTAATCCGGGACAGGGGGGCTACGAGCAGTACTTC. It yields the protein CASSNPGQGGYEQYF.

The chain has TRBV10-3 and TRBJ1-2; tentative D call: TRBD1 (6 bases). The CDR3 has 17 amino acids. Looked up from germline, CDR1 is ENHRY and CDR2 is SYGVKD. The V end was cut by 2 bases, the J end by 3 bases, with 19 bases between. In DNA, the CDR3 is TGTGCCATCAGTGAGGGTGTGGCAGGGGTTAAGGACTATGGCTACACCTTC. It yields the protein CAISEGVAGVKDYGYTF.

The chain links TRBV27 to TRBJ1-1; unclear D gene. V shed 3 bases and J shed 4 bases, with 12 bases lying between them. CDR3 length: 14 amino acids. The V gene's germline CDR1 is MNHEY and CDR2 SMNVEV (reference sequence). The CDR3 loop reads CASSLIGGSTEAFF. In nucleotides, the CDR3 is TGTGCCAGCAGTTTGATCGGTGGGAGCACTGAAGCTTTCTTT.

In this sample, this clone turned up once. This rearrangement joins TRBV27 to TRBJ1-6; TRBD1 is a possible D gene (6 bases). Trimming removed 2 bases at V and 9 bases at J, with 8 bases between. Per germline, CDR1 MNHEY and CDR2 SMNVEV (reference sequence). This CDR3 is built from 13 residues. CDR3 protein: CASSLEGVSPLHF. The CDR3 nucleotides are TGTGCCAGCAGTTTAGAGGGGGTTTCACCCCTCCACTTT.